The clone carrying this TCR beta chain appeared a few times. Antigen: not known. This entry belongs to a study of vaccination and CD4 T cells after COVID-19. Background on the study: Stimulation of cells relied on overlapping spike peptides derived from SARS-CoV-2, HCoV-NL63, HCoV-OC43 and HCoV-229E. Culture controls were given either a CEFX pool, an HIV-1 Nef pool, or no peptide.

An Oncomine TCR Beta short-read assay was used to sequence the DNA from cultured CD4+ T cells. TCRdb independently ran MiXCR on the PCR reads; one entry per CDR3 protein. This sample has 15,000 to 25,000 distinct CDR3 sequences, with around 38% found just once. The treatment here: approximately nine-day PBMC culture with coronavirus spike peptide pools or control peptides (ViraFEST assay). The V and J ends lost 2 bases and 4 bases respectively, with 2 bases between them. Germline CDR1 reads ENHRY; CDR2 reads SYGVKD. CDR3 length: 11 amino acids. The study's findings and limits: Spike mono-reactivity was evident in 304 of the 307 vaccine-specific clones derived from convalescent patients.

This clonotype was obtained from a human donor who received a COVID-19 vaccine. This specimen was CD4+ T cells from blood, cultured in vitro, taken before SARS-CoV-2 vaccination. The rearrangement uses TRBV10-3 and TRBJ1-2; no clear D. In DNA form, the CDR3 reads TGTGCCATCAGTGAGGCCTATGGCTACACCTTC. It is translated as CAISEAYGYTF.